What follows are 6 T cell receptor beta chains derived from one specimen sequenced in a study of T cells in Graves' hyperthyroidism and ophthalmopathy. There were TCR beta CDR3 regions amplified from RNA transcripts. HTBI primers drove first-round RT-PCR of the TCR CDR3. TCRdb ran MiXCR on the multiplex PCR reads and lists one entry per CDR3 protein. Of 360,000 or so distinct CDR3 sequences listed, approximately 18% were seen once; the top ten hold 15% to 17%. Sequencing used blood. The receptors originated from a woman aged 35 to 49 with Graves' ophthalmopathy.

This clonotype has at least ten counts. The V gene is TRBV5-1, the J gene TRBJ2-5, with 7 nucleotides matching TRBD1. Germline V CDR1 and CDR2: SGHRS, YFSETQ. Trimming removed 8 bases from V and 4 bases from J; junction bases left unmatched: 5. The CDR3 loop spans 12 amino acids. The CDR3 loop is CASRQGSETQYF. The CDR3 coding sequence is TGCGCCAGTAGACAGGGTTCAGAGACCCAGTACTTC.

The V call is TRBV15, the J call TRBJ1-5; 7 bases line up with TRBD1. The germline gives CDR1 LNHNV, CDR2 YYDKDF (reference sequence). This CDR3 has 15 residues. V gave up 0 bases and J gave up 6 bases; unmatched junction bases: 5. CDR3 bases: TGTGCCACCAGCAGAGACAGGGGGGCTAGTCAGCCCCAGCATTTT. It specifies CATSRDRGASQPQHF.

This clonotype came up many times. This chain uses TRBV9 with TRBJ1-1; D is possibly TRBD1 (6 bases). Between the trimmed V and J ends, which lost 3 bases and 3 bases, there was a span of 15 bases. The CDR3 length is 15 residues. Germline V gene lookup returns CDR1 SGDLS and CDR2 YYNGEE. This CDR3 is CASSANRVGDTEAFF. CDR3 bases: TGTGCCAGCAGCGCTAACAGGGTAGGGGACACTGAAGCTTTCTTT.

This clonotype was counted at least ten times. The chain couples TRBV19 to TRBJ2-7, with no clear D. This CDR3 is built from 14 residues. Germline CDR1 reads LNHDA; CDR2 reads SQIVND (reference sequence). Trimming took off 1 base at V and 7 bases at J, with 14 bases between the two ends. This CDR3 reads CASSIARTVKEQYF. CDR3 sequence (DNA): TGTGCCAGTAGTATAGCTCGGACGGTTAAAGAGCAGTACTTC.

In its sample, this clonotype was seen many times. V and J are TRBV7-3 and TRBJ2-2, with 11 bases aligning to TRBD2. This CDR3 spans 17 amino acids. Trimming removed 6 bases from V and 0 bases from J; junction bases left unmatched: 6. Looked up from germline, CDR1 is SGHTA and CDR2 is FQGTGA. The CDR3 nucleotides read TGTGCCAGCAGAGCCGGGACTAGCGGAGCGAACACCGGGGAGCTGTTTTTT. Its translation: CASRAGTSGANTGELFF.

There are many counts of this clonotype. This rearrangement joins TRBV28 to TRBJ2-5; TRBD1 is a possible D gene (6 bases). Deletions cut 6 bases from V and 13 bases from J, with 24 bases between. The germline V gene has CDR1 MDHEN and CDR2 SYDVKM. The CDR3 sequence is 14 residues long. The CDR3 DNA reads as TGTGCCAGCAGCCCAGCACCGGGACATGTCTTCCTGTACTTC. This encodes CASSPAPGHVFLYF.